There are a few counts of the clone carrying this T cell receptor (beta chain). With 6 bases clipped from V and 6 bases from J, the junction kept 5 bases outside the gene matches. The CDR3 runs to 12 residues. Looked up from germline, CDR1 is SQVTM and CDR2 is ANQGSEA. This entry is derived from a study of cytomegalovirus exposure and HLA in healthy donors. 60 Vbeta and 13 Jbeta primers were used in PCR. Measured with immunoSEQ multiplex PCR; TCRdb has only the in-frame clones, and not every one. The table shows about 110,000 clones, with over 65% occurring only once. This sequence joins TRBV29-1 and TRBJ2-1, with 7 bases identical to TRBD1. This receptor was taken from a woman in her late teens or twenties in good health and CMV-seronegative. Material: PBMCs. CDR3 nucleotides: TGCAGCGTGGCCGACAGGGTCAATGAGCAGTTCTTC. It translates to CSVADRVNEQFF.